This TCR beta chain comes out of a study of technical replicates of blood from a few donors. Trimming removed 1 base from V and 0 bases from J, with 15 bases in between. The CDR3 has 17 amino acids. Per the germline V gene, CDR1 is SEHNR and CDR2 is FQNEAQ (reference sequence). Libraries were prepared by immunoSEQ multiplex PCR; TCRdb keeps only in-frame clonotypes and omits some of them. The data contain more than 65,000 clones, approximately 97% of them singletons. Sequenced sample: T cells isolated from PBMCs. The origin of this receptor is a human donor in good health. J is TRBJ1-1 and V is TRBV7-9, with TRBD1 as a possible D gene (6 bases). The DNA for the CDR3 is TGTGCCAGCAGCTTAGGGGGGCTCGGTTCAATGAACACTGAAGCTTTCTTT. Translated: CASSLGGLGSMNTEAFF.